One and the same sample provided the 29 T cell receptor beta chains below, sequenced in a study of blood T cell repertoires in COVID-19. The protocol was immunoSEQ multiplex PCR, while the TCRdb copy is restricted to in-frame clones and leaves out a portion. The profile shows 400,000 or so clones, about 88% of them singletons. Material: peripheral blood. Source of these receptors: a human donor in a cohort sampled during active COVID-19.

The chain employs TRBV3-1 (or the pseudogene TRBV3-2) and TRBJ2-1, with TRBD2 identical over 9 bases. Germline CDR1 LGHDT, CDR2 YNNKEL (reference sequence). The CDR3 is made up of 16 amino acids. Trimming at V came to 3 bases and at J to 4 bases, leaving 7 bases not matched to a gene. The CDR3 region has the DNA TGTGCCAGCAGCCAGGGGATAGCGGGGGTATACAATGAGCAGTTCTTC. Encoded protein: CASSQGIAGVYNEQFF.

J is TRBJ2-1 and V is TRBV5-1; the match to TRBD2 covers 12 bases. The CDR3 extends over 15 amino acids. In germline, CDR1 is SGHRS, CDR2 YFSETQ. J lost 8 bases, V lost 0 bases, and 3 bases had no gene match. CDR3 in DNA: TGCGCCAGCAGCTTGGACCTAGCGGGAGGGTATGAGCAGTTCTTC. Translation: CASSLDLAGGYEQFF.

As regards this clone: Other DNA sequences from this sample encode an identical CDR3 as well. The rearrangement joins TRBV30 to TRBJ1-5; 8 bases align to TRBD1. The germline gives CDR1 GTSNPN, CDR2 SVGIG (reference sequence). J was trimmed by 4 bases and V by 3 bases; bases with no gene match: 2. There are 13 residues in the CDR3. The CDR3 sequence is CAWSRQGNQPQHF. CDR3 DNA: TGTGCCTGGAGCAGACAGGGGAATCAGCCCCAGCATTTT.

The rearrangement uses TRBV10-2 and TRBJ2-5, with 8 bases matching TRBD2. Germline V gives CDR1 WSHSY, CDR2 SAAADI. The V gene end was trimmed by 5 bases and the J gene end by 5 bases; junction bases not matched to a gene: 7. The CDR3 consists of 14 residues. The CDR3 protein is CASSFGGAGETQYF. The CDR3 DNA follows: TGCGCCAGCAGTTTCGGGGGGGCGGGGGAGACCCAGTACTTC.

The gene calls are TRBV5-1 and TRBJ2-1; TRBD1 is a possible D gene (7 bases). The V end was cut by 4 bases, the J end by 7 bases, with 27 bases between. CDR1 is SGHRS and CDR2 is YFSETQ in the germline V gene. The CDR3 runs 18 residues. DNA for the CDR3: TGCGCCAGCAGCCCATTAATTGCAGGGGGTGGAGGGCGGAATGAGCAGTTCTTC. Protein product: CASSPLIAGGGGRNEQFF.

The CDR3 coding sequence is TGTGCCAGCAGCTTGGATGGGGGGGATTTTAACTATGGCTACACCTTC. It encodes CASSLDGGDFNYGYTF. This sequence joins TRBV5-4 and TRBJ1-2, with TRBD1 as a possible D gene (5 bases). The CDR3 runs 16 residues. Germline CDR1 SGHNT, CDR2 YYREEE (reference sequence). V dropped 0 bases and J dropped 1 base, with 13 bases sitting between them.

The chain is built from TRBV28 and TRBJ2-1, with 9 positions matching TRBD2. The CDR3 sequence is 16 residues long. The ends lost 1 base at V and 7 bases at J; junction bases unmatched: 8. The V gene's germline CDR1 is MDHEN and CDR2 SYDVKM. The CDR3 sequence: CASSLFGLAGINEQFF. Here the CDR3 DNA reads TGTGCCAGCAGTTTATTCGGGCTAGCGGGAATTAATGAGCAGTTCTTC.

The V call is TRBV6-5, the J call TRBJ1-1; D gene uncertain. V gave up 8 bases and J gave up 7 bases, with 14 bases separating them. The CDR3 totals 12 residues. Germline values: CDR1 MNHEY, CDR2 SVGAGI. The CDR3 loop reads CASARIGVEAFF. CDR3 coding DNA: TGTGCCAGCGCTCGAATCGGGGTTGAAGCTTTCTTT.

The CDR3 DNA is TGTGCCAGCAGCTTAGAGCGGGGAGATACGCAGTATTTT. Its protein product is CASSLERGDTQYF. This chain uses TRBV11-3 with TRBJ2-3, with D perhaps matching TRBD2 (6 bases). The CDR3 is made up of 13 amino acids. Germline CDR1 SGHNT, CDR2 YENEEA. V lost 0 bases to trimming and J lost 5 bases, with 6 bases between them.

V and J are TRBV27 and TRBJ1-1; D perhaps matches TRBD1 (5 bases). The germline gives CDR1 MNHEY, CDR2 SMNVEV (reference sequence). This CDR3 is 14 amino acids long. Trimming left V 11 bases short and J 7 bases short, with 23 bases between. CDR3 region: CASQGSGRTIEAFF. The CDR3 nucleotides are TGTGCCTCTCAGGGTAGTGGGCGCACCATTGAAGCTTTCTTT.

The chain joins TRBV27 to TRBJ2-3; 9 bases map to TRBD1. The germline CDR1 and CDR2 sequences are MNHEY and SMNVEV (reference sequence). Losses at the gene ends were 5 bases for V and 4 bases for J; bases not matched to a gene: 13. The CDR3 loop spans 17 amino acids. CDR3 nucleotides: TGTGCCAGCAGTCAGAGAGAGGGGACAGGGTTCGCAGATACGCAGTATTTT. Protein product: CASSQREGTGFADTQYF.

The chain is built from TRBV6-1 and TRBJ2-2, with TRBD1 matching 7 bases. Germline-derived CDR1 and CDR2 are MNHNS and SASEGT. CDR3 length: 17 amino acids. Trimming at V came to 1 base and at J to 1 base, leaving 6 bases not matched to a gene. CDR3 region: CASSEVRDSLNTGELFF. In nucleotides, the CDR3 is TGTGCCAGCAGTGAAGTCCGGGACAGTCTGAACACCGGGGAGCTGTTTTTT.

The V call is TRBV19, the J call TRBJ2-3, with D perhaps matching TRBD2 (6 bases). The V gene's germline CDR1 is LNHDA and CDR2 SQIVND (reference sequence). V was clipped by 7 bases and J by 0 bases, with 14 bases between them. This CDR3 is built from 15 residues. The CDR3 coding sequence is TGTGCCAGTAAACGAGCGGGTGCTAGCACAGATACGCAGTATTTT. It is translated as CASKRAGASTDTQYF.

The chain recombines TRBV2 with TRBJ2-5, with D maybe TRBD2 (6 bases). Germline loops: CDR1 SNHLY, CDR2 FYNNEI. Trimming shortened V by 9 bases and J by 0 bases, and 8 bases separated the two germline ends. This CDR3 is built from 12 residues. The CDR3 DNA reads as TGTGCCAGTCGGGGGTACCAAGAGACCCAGTACTTC. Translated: CASRGYQETQYF. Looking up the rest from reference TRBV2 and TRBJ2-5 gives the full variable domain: EPEVTQTPSHQVTQMGQEVILRCVPISNHLYFYWYRQILGQKVEFLVSFYNNEISEKSEIFDDQFSVERPDGSNFTLKIRSTKLEDSAMYFCASRGYQETQYFGPGTRLLVL.

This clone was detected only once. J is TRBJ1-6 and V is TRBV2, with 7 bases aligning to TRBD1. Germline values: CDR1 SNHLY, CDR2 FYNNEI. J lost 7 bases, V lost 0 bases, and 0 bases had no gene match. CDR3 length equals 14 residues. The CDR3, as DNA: TGTGCCAGCAGTGAAGCAGGGGGCAATTCACCCCTCCACTTT. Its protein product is CASSEAGGNSPLHF.

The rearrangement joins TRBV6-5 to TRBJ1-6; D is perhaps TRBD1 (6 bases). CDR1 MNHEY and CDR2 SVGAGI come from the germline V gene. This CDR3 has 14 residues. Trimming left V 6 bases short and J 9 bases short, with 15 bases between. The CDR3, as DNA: TGTGCCAGCAGACAGGGAAGCGATGGTTCACCCCTCCACTTT. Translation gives CASRQGSDGSPLHF.

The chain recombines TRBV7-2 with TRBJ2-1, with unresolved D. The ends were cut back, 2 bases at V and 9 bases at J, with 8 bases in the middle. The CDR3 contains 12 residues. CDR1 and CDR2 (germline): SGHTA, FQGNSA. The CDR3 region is CASSLNRGEQFF. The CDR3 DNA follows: TGTGCCAGCAGCTTAAATCGAGGTGAGCAGTTCTTC.

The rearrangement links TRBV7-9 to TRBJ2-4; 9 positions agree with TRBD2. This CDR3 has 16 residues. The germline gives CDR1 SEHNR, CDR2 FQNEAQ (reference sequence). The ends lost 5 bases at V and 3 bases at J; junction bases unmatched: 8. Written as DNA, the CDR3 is TGTGCCAGCAGCCTAGGCGGGGGGGTGGACAAAAACATTCAGTACTTC. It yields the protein CASSLGGGVDKNIQYF.

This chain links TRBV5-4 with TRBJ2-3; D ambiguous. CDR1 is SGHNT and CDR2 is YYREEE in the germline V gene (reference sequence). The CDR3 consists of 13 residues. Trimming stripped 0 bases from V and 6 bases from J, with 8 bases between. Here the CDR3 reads CASSLESADTQYF. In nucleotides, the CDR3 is TGTGCCAGCAGCTTGGAAAGTGCGGATACGCAGTATTTT.

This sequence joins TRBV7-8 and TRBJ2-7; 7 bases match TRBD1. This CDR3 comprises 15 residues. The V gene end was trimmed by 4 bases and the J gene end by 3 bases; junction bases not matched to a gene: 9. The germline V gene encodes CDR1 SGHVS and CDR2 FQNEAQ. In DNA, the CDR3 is TGTGCCAGCAGCTATACCGGGACAGCCAACTACGAGCAGTACTTC. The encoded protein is CASSYTGTANYEQYF.

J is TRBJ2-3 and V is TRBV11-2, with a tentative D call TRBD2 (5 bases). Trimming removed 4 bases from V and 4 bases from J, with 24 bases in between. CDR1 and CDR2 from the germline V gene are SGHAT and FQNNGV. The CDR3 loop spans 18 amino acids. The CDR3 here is CASSSRDWGVGVSDTQYF. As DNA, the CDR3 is TGTGCCAGCAGCTCCCGTGATTGGGGTGTCGGGGTATCAGATACGCAGTATTTT.

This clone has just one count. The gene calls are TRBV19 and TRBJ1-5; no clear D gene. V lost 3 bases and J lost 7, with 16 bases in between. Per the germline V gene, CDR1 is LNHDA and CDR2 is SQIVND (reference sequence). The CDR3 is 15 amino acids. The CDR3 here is CASSIIGVLGQPQHF. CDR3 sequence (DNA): TGTGCCAGTAGTATCATCGGGGTTTTGGGCCAGCCCCAGCATTTT.

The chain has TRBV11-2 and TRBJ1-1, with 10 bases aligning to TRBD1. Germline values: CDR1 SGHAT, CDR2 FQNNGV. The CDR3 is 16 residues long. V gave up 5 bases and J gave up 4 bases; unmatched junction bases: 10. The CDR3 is CASSPPGQGTRTEAFF. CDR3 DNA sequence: TGTGCCAGCAGCCCTCCGGGACAGGGGACGCGCACTGAAGCTTTCTTT.

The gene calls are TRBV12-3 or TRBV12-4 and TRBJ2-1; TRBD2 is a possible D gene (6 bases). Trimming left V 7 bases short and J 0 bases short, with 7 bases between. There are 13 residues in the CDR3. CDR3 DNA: TGTGCCAGCATCGGGAGCTCCTACAATGAGCAGTTCTTC. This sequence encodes CASIGSSYNEQFF.

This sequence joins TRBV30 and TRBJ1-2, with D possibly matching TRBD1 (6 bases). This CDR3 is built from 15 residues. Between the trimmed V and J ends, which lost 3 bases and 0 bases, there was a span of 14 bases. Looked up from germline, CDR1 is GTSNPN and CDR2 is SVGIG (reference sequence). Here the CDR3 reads CAWSARAGANYGYTF. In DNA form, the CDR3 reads TGTGCCTGGAGCGCCCGGGCAGGGGCTAACTATGGCTACACCTTC.

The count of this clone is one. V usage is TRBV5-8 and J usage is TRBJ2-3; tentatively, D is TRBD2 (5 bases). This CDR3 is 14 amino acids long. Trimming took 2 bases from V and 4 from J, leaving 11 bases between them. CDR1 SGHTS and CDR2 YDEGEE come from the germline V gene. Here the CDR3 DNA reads TGTGCCAGCAGCTTCTCAGTGAGGGCAGATACGCAGTATTTT. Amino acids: CASSFSVRADTQYF.

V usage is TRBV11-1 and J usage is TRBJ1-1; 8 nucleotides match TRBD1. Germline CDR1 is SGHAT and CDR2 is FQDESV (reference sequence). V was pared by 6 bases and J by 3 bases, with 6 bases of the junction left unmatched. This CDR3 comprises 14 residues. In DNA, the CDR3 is TGTGCCAGCAGTGGACAGGGCGGCGACACTGAAGCTTTCTTT. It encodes CASSGQGGDTEAFF.

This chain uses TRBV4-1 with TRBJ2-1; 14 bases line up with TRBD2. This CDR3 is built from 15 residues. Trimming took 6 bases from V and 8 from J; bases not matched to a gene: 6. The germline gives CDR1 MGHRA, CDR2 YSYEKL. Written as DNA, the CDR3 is TGCGCCAGCAGTCAGACGGGACTAGCGGGAGATGAGCAGTTCTTC. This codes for CASSQTGLAGDEQFF.

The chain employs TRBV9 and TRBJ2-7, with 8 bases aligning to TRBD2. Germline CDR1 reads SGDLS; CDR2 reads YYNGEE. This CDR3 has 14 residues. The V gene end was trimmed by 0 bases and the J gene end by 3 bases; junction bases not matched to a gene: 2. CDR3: CASSVGSGGYEQYF. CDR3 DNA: TGTGCCAGCAGCGTAGGGAGCGGGGGCTACGAGCAGTACTTC.